The 26 T cell receptor beta chains given below trace back to one sample, sequenced in a study of CD8 T cells in ankylosing spondylitis. General study findings and limits: It appeared that ankylosing spondylitis blood was characterized by a TCR beta motif of fewer than 10 highly homologous variants.

TCRdb called the 5' RACE reads again in MiXCR, with one record for every CDR3 protein. Seen here are a few hundred thousand distinct CDR3 sequences, about a fifth observed once, and the top ten hold approximately 15%. These receptors have no known antigen. The sample was blood, either unsorted or a sorted T cell fraction (not recorded which). The receptor source for this set is a male donor with ankylosing spondylitis.

This clonotype was seen a handful of times. This chain links TRBV30 with TRBJ2-2; D gene ambiguous. The V end lost 1 base, the J end lost 1 base, and 13 bases lay between the germline ends. Germline values: CDR1 GTSNPN, CDR2 SVGIG (reference sequence). CDR3 size: 16 residues. The CDR3 DNA sequence: TGTGCCTGGAGTGGGGGAAGAGTGGGGAACACCGGGGAGCTGTTTTTT. This gives the protein CAWSGGRVGNTGELFF.

This clonotype was found a few times. The chain employs TRBV29-1 and TRBJ2-2; no clear D gene. V dropped 6 bases and J dropped 4 bases, with 15 bases sitting between them. This CDR3 is built from 14 residues. Germline V gene lookup returns CDR1 SQVTM and CDR2 ANQGSEA. CDR3 loop: CSVSGRYGTGELFF. DNA of the CDR3: TGCAGCGTCTCAGGCCGGTACGGCACCGGGGAGCTGTTTTTT.

The rearrangement uses TRBV29-1 and TRBJ1-1; D unresolved. CDR1 SQVTM and CDR2 ANQGSEA come from the germline V gene. V was trimmed by 4 bases and J by 1 base, leaving 7 bases between them. CDR3 length: 12 residues. The CDR3, as DNA: TGCAGCGTTGTGTGGGAGAACACTGAAGCTTTCTTT. It codes for CSVVWENTEAFF.

The chain recombines TRBV12-3 or TRBV12-4 with TRBJ2-2, with D possibly matching TRBD2 (7 bases). CDR3 size: 15 residues. The V end lost 5 bases, the J end lost 4 bases, and 14 bases lay between the germline ends. The CDR3 DNA reads as TGTGCCAGCAGTCACCACGGGGGGCTCACCGGGGAGCTGTTTTTT. Translating gives CASSHHGGLTGELFF.

The CDR3 reads CASHRDRGYGNEQFF. In nucleotides, the CDR3 is TGTGCCAGCCACCGGGACAGGGGATACGGCAATGAGCAGTTCTTC. This rearrangement joins TRBV2 to TRBJ2-1; 10 bases map to TRBD1. V shed 8 bases and J 6 bases; nucleotides not matched to a gene: 10. The germline CDR1 and CDR2 sequences are SNHLY and FYNNEI. The CDR3 length is 15 residues.

This clonotype has a handful of counts. V usage is TRBV15 and J usage is TRBJ1-3, with TRBD1 as a possible D gene (5 bases). Germline loops: CDR1 LNHNV, CDR2 YYDKDF (reference sequence). The CDR3 runs to 15 residues. Trimming removed 1 base at V and 5 bases at J, with 12 bases between. The CDR3 bases are TGTGCCACCAGCAGAGCGCCAGGGCTTAGAAACACCATATATTTT. Translating gives CATSRAPGLRNTIYF.

The chain has TRBV7-8 and TRBJ1-1, with D maybe TRBD1 (5 bases). Germline CDR1 SGHVS, CDR2 FQNEAQ. The V gene lost 1 base and the J gene lost 0 bases, with 6 bases spanning the gap. The CDR3 is 14 residues long. The CDR3 spells CASSLGGVNTEAFF. CDR3 bases: TGTGCCAGCAGCTTAGGGGGGGTGAACACTGAAGCTTTCTTT.

The chain combines TRBV6-1 with TRBJ2-2; D call uncertain. Germline loops: CDR1 MNHNS, CDR2 SASEGT. The CDR3 sequence is 15 residues long. The germline V and J ends were trimmed by 7 bases and 2 bases, with 14 bases remaining between them. The CDR3 bases are TGTGCCAGCAATAAACACTCGGAAAACACCGGGGAGCTGTTTTTT. This sequence encodes CASNKHSENTGELFF.

This clonotype was counted ten times or more. This chain links TRBV29-1 with TRBJ2-7, with no clear D. The CDR3 spans 14 residues. V gave up 7 bases and J gave up 4 bases, with 20 bases separating them. CDR1 SQVTM and CDR2 ANQGSEA come from the germline V gene. The CDR3 region is CSAKGAVDVYEQYF. The CDR3 DNA sequence: TGCAGCGCCAAAGGCGCAGTGGATGTGTACGAGCAGTACTTC.

This sequence joins TRBV3-1 and TRBJ2-3; 12 bases match TRBD2. Germline V lookup: CDR1 LGHDT, CDR2 YNNKEL (reference sequence). The CDR3 contains 16 residues. After removal of 5 bases from V and 2 bases from J, the junction contained 5 bases not matched to a gene. CDR3: CASSFRTSGNTDTQYF. CDR3 sequence (DNA): TGTGCCAGCAGCTTTAGGACTAGCGGGAACACAGATACGCAGTATTTT.

The V gene is TRBV11-2, the J gene TRBJ2-2, with D perhaps matching TRBD2 (5 bases). V lost 5 bases, J lost 4 bases, and 14 bases lay in between. In germline, CDR1 is SGHAT, CDR2 FQNNGV. This CDR3 is built from 15 residues. CDR3 loop: CASSPDSVSTGELFF. As DNA, the CDR3 is TGTGCCAGCAGCCCGGATAGCGTCAGCACCGGGGAGCTGTTTTTT.

This clonotype was observed a few times. This chain uses TRBV10-1 with TRBJ1-5; D gene ambiguous. Germline V gene lookup returns CDR1 WNHNN and CDR2 SYGVQD (reference sequence). With 0 bases removed from V and 10 bases from J, the gap between germline ends came to 13 bases. This CDR3 spans 14 amino acids. The CDR3 sequence: CASSESGTGLPQHF. The CDR3 DNA sequence: TGCGCCAGCAGTGAGTCGGGCACCGGGCTACCCCAGCATTTT.

This sequence joins TRBV9 and TRBJ2-2, with D unresolved. Trimming stripped 0 bases from V and 4 bases from J, with 16 bases between. Germline V lookup: CDR1 SGDLS, CDR2 YYNGEE. The CDR3 spans 17 residues. CDR3 residues: CASSVDDSQGSTGELFF. CDR3 sequence (DNA): TGTGCCAGCAGCGTAGATGATAGCCAAGGTAGCACCGGGGAGCTGTTTTTT.

This clonotype has just one count. The gene calls are TRBV20-1 and TRBJ1-1, with a possible D match to TRBD1 (6 bases). Trimming cost V 4 bases and J 1 base, with 10 bases left between them. Germline V gives CDR1 DFQATT, CDR2 SNEGSKA (reference sequence). The CDR3 sequence is 13 residues long. The CDR3 region is CSAILDRNTEAFF. In DNA form, the CDR3 reads TGCAGTGCTATTCTGGACAGGAACACTGAAGCTTTCTTT.

The V call is TRBV6-1, the J call TRBJ1-1, with 7 nucleotides matching TRBD1. In germline, CDR1 is MNHNS, CDR2 SASEGT. The CDR3 covers 17 residues. V was clipped by 6 bases and J by 1 base; unmatched bases: 14. The CDR3 DNA reads as TGTGCCAGCAGGCAAGCCCCAACGGGGACAGAGAACACTGAAGCTTTCTTT. Residues: CASRQAPTGTENTEAFF.

This clonotype was detected only a few times. The chain has TRBV6-5 and TRBJ2-1; 10 positions match TRBD2. This CDR3 has 17 residues. The V gene's germline CDR1 is MNHEY and CDR2 SVGAGI. The V segment lost 2 bases and the J segment 7 bases; nucleotides outside the gene matches: 11. The CDR3, as DNA: TGTGCCAGCAGTTACACCCTCCTAGCGGGAGAGGGGAATGAGCAGTTCTTC. Its protein product is CASSYTLLAGEGNEQFF.

This clonotype was seen a few times. This chain joins TRBV6-2 or TRBV6-3 and TRBJ1-1; 7 bases are a match to TRBD1. Losses at the gene ends were 2 bases for V and 0 bases for J; bases not matched to a gene: 3. The CDR3 is made up of 15 amino acids. Looked up from germline, CDR1 is MNHEY and CDR2 is SVGEGT. CDR3 sequence (DNA): TGTGCCAGCAGTTACCACGGGACAGTGAACACTGAAGCTTTCTTT. Translated: CASSYHGTVNTEAFF.

The J gene is TRBJ2-1, the V gene TRBV7-9; 8 nucleotides line up with TRBD2. The V and J ends lost 3 bases and 9 bases, in that order; junction bases with no gene match: 4. Germline CDR1 is SEHNR and CDR2 is FQNEAQ (reference sequence). The CDR3 runs to 13 residues. The CDR3 sequence: CASSFSGGIEQFF. The CDR3 DNA reads as TGTGCCAGCAGCTTCTCGGGAGGGATTGAGCAGTTCTTC. The full variable domain, with the rest looked up from reference TRBV7-9 and TRBJ2-1, is DTGVSQNPRHKITKRGQNVTFRCDPISEHNRLYWYRQTLGQGPEFLTYFQNEAQLEKSRLLSDRFSAERPKGSFSTLEIQRTEQGDSAMYLCASSFSGGIEQFFGPGTRLTVL.

The chain recombines TRBV5-1 with TRBJ2-7, with a possible D match to TRBD1 (6 bases). The V and J ends lost 0 bases and 1 base respectively, with 11 bases between them. Germline V lookup: CDR1 SGHRS, CDR2 YFSETQ. The CDR3 contains 15 residues. CDR3 bases: TGCGCCAGCAGCTTGGCCGTGGACAGATCCTACGAGCAGTACTTC. It yields the protein CASSLAVDRSYEQYF.

A few counts support this clonotype. J is TRBJ1-1 and V is TRBV29-1; D not certain. From germline, CDR1 is SQVTM and CDR2 ANQGSEA. The CDR3 loop spans 13 amino acids. V was trimmed by 4 bases and J by 1 base, leaving 10 bases between them. The DNA of the CDR3 is TGCAGCGTTGTTAGGTGGGCGAACACTGAAGCTTTCTTT. It yields the protein CSVVRWANTEAFF.

V usage is TRBV5-6 and J usage is TRBJ2-1; TRBD2 matches 7 bases. Germline V gene lookup returns CDR1 SGHDT and CDR2 YYEEEE. Trimming at V came to 2 bases and at J to 5 bases, leaving 7 bases not matched to a gene. The CDR3 length is 15 residues. The CDR3 reads CASSLGGRTNNEQFF. CDR3 in DNA: TGTGCCAGCAGCTTAGGCGGGAGAACCAACAATGAGCAGTTCTTC.

The gene calls are TRBV7-3 and TRBJ2-1; 11 nucleotides match TRBD2. V shed 8 bases and J 9 bases; nucleotides not matched to a gene: 12. The CDR3 has 15 residues. CDR1 and CDR2 (germline): SGHTA, FQGTGA. The CDR3 region has the DNA TGTGCCAGCGCCAGGATAGCGGGAGGGTGGTCTGAGCAGTTCTTC. As protein: CASARIAGGWSEQFF.

This clonotype was detected only a few times. This rearrangement joins TRBV10-3 to TRBJ2-7; 9 bases map to TRBD1. V gave up 8 bases and J gave up 6 bases; unmatched junction bases: 11. Germline CDR1 and CDR2: ENHRY and SYGVKD. The CDR3 is 14 residues long. In DNA, the CDR3 is TGTGCCATCGCAACGAGGGACAGGGTAAGCGAGCAGTACTTC. It encodes CAIATRDRVSEQYF.

In this sample, this clonotype turned up many times. Compared with germline, one end of the junction differs, possibly owing to a read error. This rearrangement joins TRBV29-1 to TRBJ2-1; 10 bases align to TRBD2. The germline gives CDR1 SQVTM, CDR2 ANQGSEA. The CDR3 is 13 amino acids. The CDR3 DNA reads TGCAGCGTTGAAGGTCTAGCGGGAGCCCCCTGTGACTTC. The encoded protein is CSVEGLAGAPCDF.

This clonotype came up a few times. The V call is TRBV20-1, the J call TRBJ2-3; no reliable D call. Germline values: CDR1 DFQATT, CDR2 SNEGSKA (reference sequence). Trimming stripped 4 bases from V and 4 bases from J, with 9 bases between. CDR3 length: 12 residues. The CDR3, as DNA: TGCAGTGCTACGGATCGGCCAGATACGCAGTATTTT. Encoded protein: CSATDRPDTQYF.

The J gene is TRBJ1-1, the V gene TRBV30, with 7 nucleotides matching TRBD1. CDR1 and CDR2 from the germline V gene are GTSNPN and SVGIG (reference sequence). J gave up 1 base and V 3 bases, and 2 bases lay outside the gene matches. The CDR3 sequence is 13 residues long. The CDR3 sequence is CAWRRQGNTEAFF. The DNA of the CDR3 is TGTGCCTGGAGAAGACAGGGGAACACTGAAGCTTTCTTT.